The 13 T cell receptor beta chains given below trace back to one sample, sequenced in a study of beta chain features in type 1 diabetes. Expressed TCRB transcripts were sequenced because the isolated RNA had all been reverse transcribed beforehand. TCRdb's table, derived via immunoSEQ multiplex PCR, lists solely in-frame clones and lacks some. This sample has about 340,000 clones, with around 9.3% found just once. General study results and limits: Researchers report that Type 1 diabetes patients had moderately but significantly shorter TCRB CDR3s across all four CD4+ subsets.

These receptors have no identified antigens. Sequenced: central memory CD4+ T cells from blood. All receptors derive from a man aged 30 to 45 with type 1 diabetes.

The rearrangement uses TRBV11-2 and TRBJ2-7; 7 bases are shared with TRBD2. The germline CDR1 and CDR2 sequences are SGHAT and FQNNGV. V was clipped by 6 bases and J by 1 base; unmatched bases: 6. The CDR3 spans 14 residues. The chain's CDR3 is CASSGREDSYEQYF. In DNA form, the CDR3 reads TGTGCCAGCAGTGGGAGGGAAGATTCCTACGAGCAGTACTTC.

This clone was counted between two and nine times. This chain joins TRBV5-6 and TRBJ2-3, with D unresolved. The germline gives CDR1 SGHDT, CDR2 YYEEEE. V was shortened by 5 bases and J by 1 base, with 14 bases between the two germline ends. This CDR3 has 15 residues. The CDR3 bases are TGTGCCAGCAGACCCTGGGGTTCTGGCACAGATACGCAGTATTTT. Protein product: CASRPWGSGTDTQYF.

The chain joins TRBV5-1 to TRBJ1-1; 8 positions match TRBD1. Germline CDR1 reads SGHRS; CDR2 reads YFSETQ. The CDR3 extends over 14 amino acids. V shed 3 bases, J shed 0 bases, and the junction held 1 base outside the gene matches. Written as DNA, the CDR3 is TGCGCCAGCAGCTCGGGACAGGTGAACACTGAAGCTTTCTTT. The encoded protein is CASSSGQVNTEAFF.

This clone appeared a few times. V gene TRBV11-3 combines with J gene TRBJ1-1; D call uncertain. V was clipped by 8 bases and J by 1 base, with 11 bases between them. Germline V lookup: CDR1 SGHNT, CDR2 YENEEA. The CDR3 is 13 residues long. The CDR3 nucleotides read TGTGCCAGCTCCGAACAGTCGAACACTGAAGCTTTCTTT. Amino acids: CASSEQSNTEAFF. The full variable domain, in which reference TRBV11-3 and TRBJ1-1 provide the parts outside the CDR3, is EAGVVQSPRYKIIEKKQPVAFWCNPISGHNTLYWYLQNLGQGPELLIRYENEEAVDDSQLPKDRFSAERLKGVDSTLKIQPAELGDSAVYLCASSEQSNTEAFFGQGTRLTVV.

The V and J genes are TRBV5-1 and TRBJ2-7; 8 nucleotides match TRBD1. The CDR3 is 15 amino acids. Germline lookup yields CDR1 SGHRS and CDR2 YFSETQ. Trimming at V came to 0 bases and at J to 3 bases, leaving 5 bases not matched to a gene. The CDR3 spells CASSLAGTGDYEQYF. The CDR3 DNA is TGCGCCAGCAGCTTGGCGGGGACAGGAGACTACGAGCAGTACTTC.

This clone was picked up a small number of times. Other DNA sequences within the sample encode an identical CDR3. The chain recombines TRBV27 with TRBJ2-1; 8 bases fit TRBD1. From germline, CDR1 is MNHEY and CDR2 SMNVEV (reference sequence). The CDR3 is made up of 15 amino acids. J gave up 3 bases and V 5 bases, and 6 bases lay outside the gene matches. The CDR3, as DNA: TGTGCCAGCAGTCCCCGGACAGGGAGCTACAATGAGCAGTTCTTC. It encodes CASSPRTGSYNEQFF.

A few counts support this clone. V and J are TRBV14 and TRBJ1-2; 7 bases align to TRBD1. There are 14 residues in the CDR3. V lost 4 bases and J lost 8; bases outside the gene matches: 10. Germline CDR1 and CDR2: SGHDN and FVKESK. CDR3 nucleotide sequence: TGTGCCAGCAGCCCACTGGGGGACAGTTACGGCTACACCTTC. This translates into CASSPLGDSYGYTF. The full variable domain, its missing parts supplied by reference TRBV14 and TRBJ1-2, is EAGVTQFPSHSVIEKGQTVTLRCDPISGHDNLYWYRRVMGKEIKFLLHFVKESKQDESGMPNNRFLAERTGGTYSTLKVQPAELEDSGVYFCASSPLGDSYGYTFGSGTRLTVV.

The V gene is TRBV6-1, the J gene TRBJ2-1, with unresolved D. Germline loops: CDR1 MNHNS, CDR2 SASEGT. Deletions cut 5 bases from V and 3 bases from J, with 5 bases between. The CDR3 is 12 residues long. CDR3 amino acids: CASSRGYNEQFF. CDR3 DNA: TGTGCCAGCAGTCGCGGCTACAATGAGCAGTTCTTC.

This clone was picked up many times. The V call is TRBV7-9, the J call TRBJ2-5; D gene uncertain. This CDR3 spans 14 amino acids. CDR1 SEHNR and CDR2 FQNEAQ come from the germline V gene (reference sequence). Trimming took off 4 bases at V and 2 bases at J, with 11 bases between the two ends. The CDR3 region has the DNA TGTGCCAGCAGCTGGAACATCGGTCAAGAGACCCAGTACTTC. This translates into CASSWNIGQETQYF.

Comment on this clone: Other DNA sequences in this sample translate to the same CDR3. The CDR3 here is CASSATGSNSPLHF. In DNA form, the CDR3 reads TGTGCCAGCAGCGCGACAGGGTCTAATTCACCCCTCCACTTT. The rearrangement uses TRBV7-2 and TRBJ1-6; TRBD1 matches at 7 bases. V lost 5 bases and J lost 6; bases outside the gene matches: 4. Germline lookup yields CDR1 SGHTA and CDR2 FQGNSA. The CDR3 loop spans 14 amino acids.

This clone was counted ten times or more. The rearrangement links TRBV29-1 to TRBJ1-2; a weak D match, TRBD1 (5 bases). CDR1 SQVTM and CDR2 ANQGSEA come from the germline V gene. V shed 3 bases and J shed 4 bases, with 15 bases lying between them. The CDR3 consists of 14 residues. The CDR3 reads CSVEVRGEGYGYTF. In nucleotides, the CDR3 is TGCAGCGTTGAGGTTAGGGGAGAGGGCTATGGCTACACCTTC.

This clone was seen at least ten times. J is TRBJ1-3 and V is TRBV7-8; D is ambiguous. Trimming removed 7 bases at V and 0 bases at J, with 13 bases between. Germline V CDR1 and CDR2: SGHVS, FQNEAQ. This CDR3 is built from 15 residues. CDR3 protein: CASTSEFYSGNTIYF. The CDR3 nucleotides are TGTGCCAGCACCTCGGAGTTCTACTCTGGAAACACCATATATTTT. The full variable domain, rest sourced from reference TRBV7-8 and TRBJ1-3, is GAGVSQSPRYKVAKRGQDVALRCDPISGHVSLFWYQQALGQGPEFLTYFQNEAQLDKSGLPSDRFFAERPEGSVSTLKIQRTQQEDSAVYLCASTSEFYSGNTIYFGEGSWLTVV.

This chain uses TRBV7-8 with TRBJ2-7; tentatively, D is TRBD1 or TRBD2 (5 bases each). The CDR3 is made up of 12 amino acids. Deletions cut 5 bases from V and 6 bases from J, with 11 bases between. The germline V gene has CDR1 SGHVS and CDR2 FQNEAQ. CDR3 nucleotides: TGTGCCAGCAGCCGGGACGTAAGCGAGCAGTACTTC. Translated, it gives CASSRDVSEQYF.